This paragraph covers one T cell receptor (beta chain) sequence. Antigen: not known. The data were obtained in a study of shared clonotypes between healthy human individuals. Study-wide context: A couple of women and a few men aged 18 to 49 served as donors.

The CDR3 spans 13 residues. Findings of the study overall: In having few donors, the study represented limited genetic and exposure-history diversity.

Sequenced by immunoSEQ multiplex PCR; TCRdb stores in-frame clones only, minus some. This sample has a few million clones, with more than 80% found just once. The source of this sequence is a man in his late teens or twenties in good health. The J gene is TRBJ2-5, the V gene TRBV12-1. TRBV12-1 is an annotated pseudogene. Source material: naive CD4+ T cells sorted from blood. Described subset: CD45RA+ positively selected. CDR3 region: CASTPAYRETQYF. The CDR3 DNA sequence: TGTGCCAGCACCCCTGCTTACCGAGAGACCCAGTACTTC.